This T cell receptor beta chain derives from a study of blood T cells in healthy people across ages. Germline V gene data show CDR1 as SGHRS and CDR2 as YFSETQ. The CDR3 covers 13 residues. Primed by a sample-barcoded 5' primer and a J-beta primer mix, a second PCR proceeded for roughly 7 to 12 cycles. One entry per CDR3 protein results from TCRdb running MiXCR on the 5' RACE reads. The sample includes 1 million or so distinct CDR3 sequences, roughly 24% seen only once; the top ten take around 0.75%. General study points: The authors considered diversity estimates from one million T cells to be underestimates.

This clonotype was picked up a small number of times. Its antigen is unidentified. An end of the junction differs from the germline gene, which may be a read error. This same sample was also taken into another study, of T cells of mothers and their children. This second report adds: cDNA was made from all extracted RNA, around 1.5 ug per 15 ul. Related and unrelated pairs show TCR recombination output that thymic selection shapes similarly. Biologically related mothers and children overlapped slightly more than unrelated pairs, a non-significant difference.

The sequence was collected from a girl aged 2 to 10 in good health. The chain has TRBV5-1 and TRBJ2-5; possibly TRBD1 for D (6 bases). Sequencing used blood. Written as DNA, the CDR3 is TGCGCCAGCAGCTTTTTGGGGGCGGAGAGTCTGTTCTTC. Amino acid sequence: CASSFLGAESLFF.